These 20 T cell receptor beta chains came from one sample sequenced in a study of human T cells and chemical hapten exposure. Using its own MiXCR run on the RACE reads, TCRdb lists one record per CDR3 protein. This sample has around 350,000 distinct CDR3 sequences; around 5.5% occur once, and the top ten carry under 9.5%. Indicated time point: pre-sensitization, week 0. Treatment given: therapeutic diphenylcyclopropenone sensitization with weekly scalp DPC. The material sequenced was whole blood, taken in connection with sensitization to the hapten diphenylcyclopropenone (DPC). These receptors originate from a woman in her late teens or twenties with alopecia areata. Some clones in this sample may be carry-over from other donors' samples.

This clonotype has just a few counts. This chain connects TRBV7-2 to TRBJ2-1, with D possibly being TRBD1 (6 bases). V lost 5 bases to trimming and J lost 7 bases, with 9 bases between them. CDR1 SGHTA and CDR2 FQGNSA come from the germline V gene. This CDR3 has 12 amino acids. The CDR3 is CASSKQGNEQFF. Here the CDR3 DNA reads TGTGCCAGCAGCAAACAGGGTAATGAGCAGTTCTTC.

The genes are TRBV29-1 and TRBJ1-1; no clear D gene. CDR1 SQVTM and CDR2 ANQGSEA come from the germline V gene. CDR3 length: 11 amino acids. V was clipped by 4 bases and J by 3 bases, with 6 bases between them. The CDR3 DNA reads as TGCAGCGTTGTCCGGTACACTGAAGCTTTCTTT. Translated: CSVVRYTEAFF.

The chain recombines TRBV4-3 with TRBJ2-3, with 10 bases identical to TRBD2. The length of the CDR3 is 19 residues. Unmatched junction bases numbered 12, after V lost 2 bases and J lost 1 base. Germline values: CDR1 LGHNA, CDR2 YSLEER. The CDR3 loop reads CASSQRAQSTSGGTDTQYF. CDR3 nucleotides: TGCGCCAGCAGCCAACGGGCCCAGTCCACTAGCGGGGGCACAGATACGCAGTATTTT.

The CDR3 region is CASSSSVNGNYGYTF. Written as DNA, the CDR3 is TGTGCCAGCAGTTCCAGTGTGAACGGTAACTATGGCTACACCTTC. V usage is TRBV6-2 or TRBV6-3 and J usage is TRBJ1-2; no clear D gene. V was shortened by 4 bases and J by 1 base, with 13 bases between the two germline ends. CDR3 length: 15 residues. Germline CDR1 reads MNHEY; CDR2 reads SVGEGT.

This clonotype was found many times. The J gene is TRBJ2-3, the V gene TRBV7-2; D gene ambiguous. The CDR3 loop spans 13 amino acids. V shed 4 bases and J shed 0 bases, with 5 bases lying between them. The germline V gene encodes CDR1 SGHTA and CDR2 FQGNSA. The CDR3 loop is CASSWDSTDTQYF. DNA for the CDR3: TGTGCCAGCAGCTGGGATAGCACAGATACGCAGTATTTT.

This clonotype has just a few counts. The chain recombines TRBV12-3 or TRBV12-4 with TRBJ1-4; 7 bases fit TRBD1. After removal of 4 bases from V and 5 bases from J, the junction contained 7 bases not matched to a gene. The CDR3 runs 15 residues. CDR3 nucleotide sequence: TGTGCCAGCAGTTCTAAACTGACAGGGAATGAAAAACTGTTTTTT. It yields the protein CASSSKLTGNEKLFF.

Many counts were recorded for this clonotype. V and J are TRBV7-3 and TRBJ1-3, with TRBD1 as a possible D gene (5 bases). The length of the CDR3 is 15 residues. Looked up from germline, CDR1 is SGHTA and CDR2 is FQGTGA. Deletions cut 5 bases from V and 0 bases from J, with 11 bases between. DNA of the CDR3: TGTGCCAGCAGCATCACAGGACTCTCTGGAAACACCATATATTTT. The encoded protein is CASSITGLSGNTIYF.

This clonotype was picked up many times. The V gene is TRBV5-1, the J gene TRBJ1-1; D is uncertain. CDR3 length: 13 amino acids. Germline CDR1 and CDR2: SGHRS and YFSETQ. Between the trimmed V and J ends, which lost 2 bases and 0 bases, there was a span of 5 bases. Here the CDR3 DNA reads TGCGCCAGCAGCTTCATGTTGAACACTGAAGCTTTCTTT. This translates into CASSFMLNTEAFF.

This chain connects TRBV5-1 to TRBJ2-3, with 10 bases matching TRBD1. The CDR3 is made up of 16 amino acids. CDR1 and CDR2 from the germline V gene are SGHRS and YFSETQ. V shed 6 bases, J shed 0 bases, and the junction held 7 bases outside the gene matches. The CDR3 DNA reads TGCGCCAGCATGGCTGGGACAGGGGTTAGCACAGATACGCAGTATTTT. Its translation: CASMAGTGVSTDTQYF.

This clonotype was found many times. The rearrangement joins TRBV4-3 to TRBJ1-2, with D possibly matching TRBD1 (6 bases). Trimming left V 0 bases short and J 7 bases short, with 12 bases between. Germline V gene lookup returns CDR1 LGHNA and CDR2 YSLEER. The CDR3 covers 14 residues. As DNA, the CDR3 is TGCGCCAGCAGCCAAGACAGGACAGTAGTTGGCTACACCTTC. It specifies CASSQDRTVVGYTF.

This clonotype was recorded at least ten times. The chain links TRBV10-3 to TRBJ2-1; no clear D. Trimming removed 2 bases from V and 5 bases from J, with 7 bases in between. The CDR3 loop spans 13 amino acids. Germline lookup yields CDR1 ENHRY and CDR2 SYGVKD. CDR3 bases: TGTGCCATCAGTGAGAATACTGACAATGAGCAGTTCTTC. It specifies CAISENTDNEQFF.

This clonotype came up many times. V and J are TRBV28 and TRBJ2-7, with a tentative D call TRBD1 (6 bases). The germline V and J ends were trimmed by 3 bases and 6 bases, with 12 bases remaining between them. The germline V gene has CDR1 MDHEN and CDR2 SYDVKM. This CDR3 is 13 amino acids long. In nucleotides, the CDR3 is TGTGCCAGCAGTTTTATACAGGGCCGCGAGCAGTACTTC. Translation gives CASSFIQGREQYF.

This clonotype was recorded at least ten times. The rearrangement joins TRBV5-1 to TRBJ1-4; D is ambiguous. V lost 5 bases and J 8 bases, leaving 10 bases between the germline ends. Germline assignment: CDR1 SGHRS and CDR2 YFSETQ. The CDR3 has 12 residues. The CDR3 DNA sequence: TGCGCCAGCAGTAGCGGGAACGAAAAACTGTTTTTT. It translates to CASSSGNEKLFF.

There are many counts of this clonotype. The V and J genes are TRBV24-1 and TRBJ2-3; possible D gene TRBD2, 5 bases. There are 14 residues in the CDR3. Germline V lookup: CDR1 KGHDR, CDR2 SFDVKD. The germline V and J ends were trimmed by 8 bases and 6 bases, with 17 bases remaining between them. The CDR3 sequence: CATTGGRETDTQYF. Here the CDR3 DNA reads TGTGCCACCACCGGAGGAAGAGAAACGGATACGCAGTATTTT.

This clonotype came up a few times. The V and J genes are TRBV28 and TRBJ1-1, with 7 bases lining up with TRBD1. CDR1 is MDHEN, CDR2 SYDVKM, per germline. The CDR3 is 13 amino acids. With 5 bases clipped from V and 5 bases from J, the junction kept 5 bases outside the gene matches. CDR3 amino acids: CASSLTTGTEAFF. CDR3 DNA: TGTGCCAGCAGTCTAACGACAGGGACTGAAGCTTTCTTT.

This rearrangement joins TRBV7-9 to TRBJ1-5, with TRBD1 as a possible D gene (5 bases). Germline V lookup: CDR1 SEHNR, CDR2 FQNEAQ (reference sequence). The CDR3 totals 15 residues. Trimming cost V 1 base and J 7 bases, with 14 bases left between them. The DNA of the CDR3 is TGTGCCAGCAGCTTAGAGGGCAGGGCGGGACAGCCCCAGCATTTT. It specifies CASSLEGRAGQPQHF.

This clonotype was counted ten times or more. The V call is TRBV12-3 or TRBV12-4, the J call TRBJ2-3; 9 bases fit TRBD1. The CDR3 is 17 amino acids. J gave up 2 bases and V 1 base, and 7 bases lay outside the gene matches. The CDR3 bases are TGTGCCAGCAGTTTAGTACCGGGACAGGGAATCACAGATACGCAGTATTTT. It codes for CASSLVPGQGITDTQYF.

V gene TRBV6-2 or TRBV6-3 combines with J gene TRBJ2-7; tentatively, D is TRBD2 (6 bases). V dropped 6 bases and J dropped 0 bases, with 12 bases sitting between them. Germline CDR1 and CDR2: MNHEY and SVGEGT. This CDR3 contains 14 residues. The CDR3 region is CASSAGRLSYEQYF. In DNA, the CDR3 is TGTGCCAGCAGCGCAGGGAGGCTCTCCTACGAGCAGTACTTC.

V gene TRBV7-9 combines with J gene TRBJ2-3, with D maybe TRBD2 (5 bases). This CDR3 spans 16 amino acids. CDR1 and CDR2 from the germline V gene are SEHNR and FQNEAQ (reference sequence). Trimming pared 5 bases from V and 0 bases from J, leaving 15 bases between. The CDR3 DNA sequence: TGTGCCAGCAGCCCGGGAATCGAGGAAAGCACAGATACGCAGTATTTT. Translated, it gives CASSPGIEESTDTQYF.

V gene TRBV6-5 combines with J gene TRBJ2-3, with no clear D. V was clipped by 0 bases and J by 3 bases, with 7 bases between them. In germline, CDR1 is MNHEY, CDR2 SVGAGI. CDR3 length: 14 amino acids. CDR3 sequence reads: CASSYSFGTDTQYF. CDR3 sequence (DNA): TGTGCCAGCAGTTACTCCTTCGGGACAGATACGCAGTATTTT.